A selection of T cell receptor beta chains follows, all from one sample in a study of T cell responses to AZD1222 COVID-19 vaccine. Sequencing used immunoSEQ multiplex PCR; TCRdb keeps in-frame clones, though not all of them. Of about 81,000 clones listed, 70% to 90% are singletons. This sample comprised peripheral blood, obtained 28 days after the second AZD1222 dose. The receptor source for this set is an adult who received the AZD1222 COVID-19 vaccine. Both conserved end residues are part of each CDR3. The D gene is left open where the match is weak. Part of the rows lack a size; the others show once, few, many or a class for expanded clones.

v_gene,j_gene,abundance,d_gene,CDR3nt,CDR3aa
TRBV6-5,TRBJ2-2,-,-,TGTGCCAGCAGTACCACACGAACGAACACCGGGGAGCTGTTTTTT,CASSTTRTNTGELFF
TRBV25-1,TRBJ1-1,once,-,TGTGCCAGTTCAGGCAGGGGATGGAACACTGAAGCTTTCTTT,CASSGRGWNTEAFF
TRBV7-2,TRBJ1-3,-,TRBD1,TGTGCCAGCAGCTTCGGGACAGGGAAGGGGAACACCATATATTTT,CASSFGTGKGNTIYF
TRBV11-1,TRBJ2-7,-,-,TGTGCCAGCAGCCCCCGGACAGTTACCTACGAGCAGTACTTC,CASSPRTVTYEQYF
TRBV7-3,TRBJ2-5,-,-,TGTGCCAGCAGCTCCGTGGCGGGGAAAGAGACCCAGTACTTC,CASSSVAGKETQYF
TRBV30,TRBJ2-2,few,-,TGTGCCTGGAGTAGAGTGGGGGGTCAAGGGACCGGGGAGCTGTTTTTT,CAWSRVGGQGTGELFF
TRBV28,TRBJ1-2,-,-,TGTGCCAGCAGTTTCGGGGTCCGCTATGGCTACACCTTC,CASSFGVRYGYTF
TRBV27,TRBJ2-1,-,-,TGTGCCAGCAGCCCAGGGATAGGCGTTGGTAATGAGCAGTTCTTC,CASSPGIGVGNEQFF
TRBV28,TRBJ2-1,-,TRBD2,TGTGCCAGCTGCCCCCTCGGCGGGAGGGCCCGTAATGAGCAGTTCTTC,CASCPLGGRARNEQFF
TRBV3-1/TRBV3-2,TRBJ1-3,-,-,TGTGCCAGCAGCCAAACCAGGGTATCTGGAAACACCATATATTTT,CASSQTRVSGNTIYF
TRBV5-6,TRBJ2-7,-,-,TGTGCCAGCAGCTTGGCGCCGTCGATAGTATACGAGCAGTACTTC,CASSLAPSIVYEQYF
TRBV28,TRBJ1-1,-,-,TGTGCCAGCAGTTTAGAAAGACCTTCTCTCACTGAAGCTTTCTTT,CASSLERPSLTEAFF
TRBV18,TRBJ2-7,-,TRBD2,TGTGCCAGCTCACCAGAGTCTAGCGGACCCTACGAGCAGTACTTC,CASSPESSGPYEQYF
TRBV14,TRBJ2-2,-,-,TGTGCCAGCAGCCAAGATCTTTCAGGGGCGCAGGGGGAGCTGTTTTTT,CASSQDLSGAQGELFF
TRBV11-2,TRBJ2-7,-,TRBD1,TGTGCCAGCACCTTGGGACAGGGGCTCTTGTACGAGCAGTACTTC,CASTLGQGLLYEQYF
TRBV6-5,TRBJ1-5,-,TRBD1,TGTGCCAGCAAACCTGGGACAGGAAACAATCAGCCCCAGCATTTT,CASKPGTGNNQPQHF
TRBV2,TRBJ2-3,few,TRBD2,TGTGCCAGCACTCAATCCGGGACTAGCGGGAGATGGGGCACAGATACGCAGTATTTT,CASTQSGTSGRWGTDTQYF
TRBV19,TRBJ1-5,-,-,TGTGCCAGTTCCAACCCCGCGACAGGTGGAGGTCAGCCCCAGCATTTT,CASSNPATGGGQPQHF
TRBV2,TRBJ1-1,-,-,TGTGCCAGCAGTGCGCGGGGGGGGAGTGAAGCTTTCTTT,CASSARGGSEAFF
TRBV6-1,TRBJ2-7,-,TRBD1,TGTGCCAGCAGTGAATACTGGACAGGGGACGACGAGCAGTACTTC,CASSEYWTGDDEQYF
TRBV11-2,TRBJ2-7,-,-,TGTGCCAGCAGCTTTGGGTCTAAGGGTTACGAGCAGTACTTC,CASSFGSKGYEQYF
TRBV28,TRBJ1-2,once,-,TGTGCCAGCAGCGGGACGGACTATGGCTACACCTTC,CASSGTDYGYTF
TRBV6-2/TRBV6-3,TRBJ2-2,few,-,TGTGCCAGCAGCTCCCGGGCTTTCAACACCGGGGAGCTGTTTTTT,CASSSRAFNTGELFF
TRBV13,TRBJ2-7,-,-,TGTGCCAGCAGCTTTACTAGAGCCCACGAGCAGTACTTC,CASSFTRAHEQYF
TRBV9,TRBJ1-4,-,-,TGTGCCAGCAGCGTAGAGGGGGGCCCATCTAAACTGTTTTTT,CASSVEGGPSKLFF
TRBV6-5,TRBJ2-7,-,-,TGTGCCAGCAGTTACGGGGCGGCGGCGACCTACGAGCAGTACTTC,CASSYGAAATYEQYF
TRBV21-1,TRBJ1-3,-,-,TGTGCCAGCAGCAAAGCTCCGCAGGGGATGAAAGGAAACACCATATATTTT,CASSKAPQGMKGNTIYF
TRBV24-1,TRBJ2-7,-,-,TGTGCCACCAGCAGGGACCTAGAACGGGAGCAGTACTTC,CATSRDLEREQYF
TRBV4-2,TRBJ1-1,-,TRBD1,TGTGCCAGCGGCAGGCACAGGGGGCAAGGTGAAGCTTTCTTT,CASGRHRGQGEAFF
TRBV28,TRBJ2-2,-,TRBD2,TGTGCCAGCAGTAACTTAGCGGGAGCTCAGACCGGGGAGCTGTTTTTT,CASSNLAGAQTGELFF
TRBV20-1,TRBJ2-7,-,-,TGCAGTGCTGGTGGACGGACCCCCTACGAGCAGTACTTC,CSAGGRTPYEQYF
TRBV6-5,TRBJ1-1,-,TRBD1,TGTGCCAGCAGCCAAGACAGGGGTGAGGCTTTCTTT,CASSQDRGEAFF
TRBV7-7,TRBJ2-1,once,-,TGTGCCAGCAGCTTAGTTCTGGGCAATGAGCAGTTCTTC,CASSLVLGNEQFF
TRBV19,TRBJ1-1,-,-,TGTGCCAGTAGTATGGATTTCACTGAAGCTTTCTTT,CASSMDFTEAFF
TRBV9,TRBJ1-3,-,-,TGTGCCAGCAGCTCCGGGGGTCCAGTCTCTGGAAACACCATATATTTT,CASSSGGPVSGNTIYF
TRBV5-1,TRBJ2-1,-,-,TGCGCCAGCAGCTTGGACGGGGCCGGCTTGGACAATGAGCAGTTCTTC,CASSLDGAGLDNEQFF
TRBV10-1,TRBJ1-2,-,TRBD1,TGCGCCAGCAGAACCGGGACAGGCTCTCCGTCGCCAAGGTCTAACTATGGCTACACCTTC,CASRTGTGSPSPRSNYGYTF
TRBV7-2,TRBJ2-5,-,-,TGTGCCAGCAGCGAGCAGGGTTGGGAGACCCAGTACTTC,CASSEQGWETQYF
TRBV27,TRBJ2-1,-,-,TGTGCCAGCATCCCCGTGGGCTTAAGCTCCTACAATGAGCAGTTCTTC,CASIPVGLSSYNEQFF